This entry describes one T cell receptor beta chain. The antigen is not known. A much larger clone differs from this one at a single base, so this may be a read error. From unsorted bulk tissue weighing about 20-32 mg, DNA and RNA were co-extracted. Treatment-naive at the time, the patients had chronic HBV infection. Germline V gene lookup returns CDR1 MNHNY and CDR2 SVGAGI (reference sequence). This CDR3 is built from 19 residues. With V trimmed by 2 bases and J by 2 bases, 15 bases remained unmatched. The data were obtained in a study of tumor-infiltrating lymphocytes in primary liver carcinoma. The overall study: Patients were both men and women, whose ages ran from 30 to 69 years. Sample yields of productive TCRbeta reads, ranging from roughly 3.65 to 8 million, were similar across tissue types.

Study-wide findings and caveats: Just about 7.5-25% of leading clones were found in every one of five regions.

TCR beta cDNA was reverse-transcribed from about 550 ng of total RNA. The reaction used a constant-region primer and ProtoScript II reverse transcriptase. Generation of the TCR beta libraries relied on three nested multiplex PCR rounds using slightly modified ARM-PCR. In the first two PCR rounds, TRBV1-TRBV30 forward primers were paired with a C-beta reverse primer, and each round lasted 10 cycles. MiXCR, applied by TCRdb to the multiplex PCR reads, yields one record per CDR3 protein. The sample has approximately 110,000 distinct CDR3 sequences, around 60% seen once. The clonotype was recovered from a woman aged 60-75 years with primary liver carcinoma and hepatitis B virus infection. Sequencing was done on a sample of liver tumor tissue from sampling region 1. Stated subset: tumor region T1, superior pole. The rearrangement joins TRBV6-6 to TRBJ1-3; 7 bases are a match to TRBD1. In DNA form, the CDR3 reads TGTGCCAGCAGTTACAAGGCAGGGGGAGGGCAGGATACTGGAAACACCATATATTTT. This encodes CASSYKAGGGQDTGNTIYF.